This T cell receptor beta chain was sequenced for a study of shared clonotypes between healthy human individuals. Worth noting for this clone: The target antigen is unknown.

The length of the CDR3 is 15 residues. The junction had 10 bases not matched to a gene; V was cut back by 2 bases and J by 4 bases. In germline, CDR1 is GTSNPN, CDR2 SVGIG (reference sequence). The assay was run at deep level. Replicate PCRs for sorted subsets used 200 ng DNA; this equaled tens of thousands of T cell genomes. Only in-frame clones appear in the TCRdb table, and some are missing; sequencing was by immunoSEQ multiplex PCR. The sample holds just over 2,000,000 clones, 95% seen once. The study's findings and limits: Donor clonotype sharing was expected to depend on sequencing depth. Sampling covered nothing but blood. Tissue TCR repertoires likely differ from those found in blood.

The sequence was collected from a young man in good health. The material sequenced was naive CD4+ T cells sorted from blood. Subset noted: CD45RA+ positively selected. The chain links TRBV30 to TRBJ1-2, with 7 bases fitting TRBD1. The CDR3 spells CAWSPQTGSGYGYTF. CDR3 bases: TGTGCCTGGAGTCCTCAGACAGGGAGCGGCTATGGCTACACCTTC.